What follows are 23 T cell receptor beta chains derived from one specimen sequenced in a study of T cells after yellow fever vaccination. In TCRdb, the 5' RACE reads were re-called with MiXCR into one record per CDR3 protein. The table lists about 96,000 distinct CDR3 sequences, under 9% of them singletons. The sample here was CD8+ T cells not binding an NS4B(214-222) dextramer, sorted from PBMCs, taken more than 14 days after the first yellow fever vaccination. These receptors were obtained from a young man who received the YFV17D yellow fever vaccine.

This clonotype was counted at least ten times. CDR3 DNA: TGTGCCAGCTCTGGGTTAAACACTGAAGCTTTCTTT. Residues: CASSGLNTEAFF. The gene calls are TRBV18 and TRBJ1-1; D is undetermined. The CDR3 extends over 12 amino acids. V shed 6 bases and J shed 2 bases, with 7 bases lying between them. Germline V gene data show CDR1 as KGHSH and CDR2 as LQKENI.

CDR3 in amino acids: CASGSGTGGYNEQFF. In nucleotides, the CDR3 is TGTGCTAGTGGTTCCGGGACAGGGGGCTACAATGAGCAGTTCTTC. This rearrangement joins TRBV12-5 to TRBJ2-1, with 11 bases that match TRBD1. This CDR3 is 15 amino acids long. Germline V gene lookup returns CDR1 LGHNT and CDR2 FRNRAP. Trimming at V came to 4 bases and at J to 3 bases, leaving 2 bases not matched to a gene.

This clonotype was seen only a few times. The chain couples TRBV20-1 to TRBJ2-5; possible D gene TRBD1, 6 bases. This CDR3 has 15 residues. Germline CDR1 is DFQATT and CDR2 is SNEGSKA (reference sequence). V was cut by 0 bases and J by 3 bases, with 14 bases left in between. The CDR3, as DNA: TGCAGTGCTAGAGAAAGAGGAGACAGGAAAGAGACCCAGTACTTC. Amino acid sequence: CSARERGDRKETQYF.

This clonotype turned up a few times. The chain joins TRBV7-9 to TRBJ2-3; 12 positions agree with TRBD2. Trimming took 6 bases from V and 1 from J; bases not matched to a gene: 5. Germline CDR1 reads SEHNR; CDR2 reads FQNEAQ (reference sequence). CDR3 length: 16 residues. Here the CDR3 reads CASRKRLAGGTDTQYF. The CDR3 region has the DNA TGTGCCAGCAGGAAGCGACTAGCGGGGGGCACAGATACGCAGTATTTT.

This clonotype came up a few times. CDR3 region: CASRAIRMMNTEAFF. The CDR3 coding sequence is TGCGCCAGCAGGGCGATACGGATGATGAACACTGAAGCTTTCTTT. The rearrangement links TRBV5-1 to TRBJ1-1; no clear D gene. Germline lookup yields CDR1 SGHRS and CDR2 YFSETQ. V gave up 5 bases and J gave up 0 bases, with 14 bases separating them. The CDR3 totals 15 residues.

As DNA, the CDR3 is TGCGCCAGCAGCCAATCAAGTATGGACGGAGATACGCAGTATTTT. Encoded protein: CASSQSSMDGDTQYF. V gene TRBV4-3 combines with J gene TRBJ2-3; D gene unclear. Germline CDR1 LGHNA, CDR2 YSLEER. The germline V and J ends were trimmed by 2 bases and 5 bases, with 14 bases remaining between them. The CDR3 has 15 amino acids.

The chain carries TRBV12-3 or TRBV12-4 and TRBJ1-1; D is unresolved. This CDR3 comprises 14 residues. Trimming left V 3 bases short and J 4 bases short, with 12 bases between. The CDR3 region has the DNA TGTGCCAGCAGTTTTCGGGAGGTCGCCACTGAAGCTTTCTTT. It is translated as CASSFREVATEAFF.

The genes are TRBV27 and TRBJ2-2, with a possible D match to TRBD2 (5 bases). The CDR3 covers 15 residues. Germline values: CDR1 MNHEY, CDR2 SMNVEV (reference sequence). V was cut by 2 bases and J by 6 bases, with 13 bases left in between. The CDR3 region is CASSLPSPGAGELFF. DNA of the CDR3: TGTGCCAGCAGTTTACCTAGTCCCGGGGCCGGGGAGCTGTTTTTT.

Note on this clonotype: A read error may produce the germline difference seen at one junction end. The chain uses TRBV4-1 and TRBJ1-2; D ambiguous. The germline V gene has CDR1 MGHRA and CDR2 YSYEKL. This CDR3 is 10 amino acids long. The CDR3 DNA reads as TGCGCCAGCAGCCAAGGAACCTTGGAGTTC. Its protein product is CASSQGTLEF.

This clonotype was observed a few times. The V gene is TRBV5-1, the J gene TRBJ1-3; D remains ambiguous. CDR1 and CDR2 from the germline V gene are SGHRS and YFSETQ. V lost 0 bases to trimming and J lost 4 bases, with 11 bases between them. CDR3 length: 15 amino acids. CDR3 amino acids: CASSLDPSDGNTIYF. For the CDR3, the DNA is TGCGCCAGCAGCTTGGACCCTTCCGACGGAAACACCATATATTTT.

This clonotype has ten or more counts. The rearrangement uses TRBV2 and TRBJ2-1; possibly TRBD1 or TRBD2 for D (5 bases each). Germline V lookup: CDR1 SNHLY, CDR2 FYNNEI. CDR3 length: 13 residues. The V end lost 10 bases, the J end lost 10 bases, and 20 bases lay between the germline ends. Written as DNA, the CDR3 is TGTGCCATCCTAGGGGACCCCCCACAGGAGCAGTTCTTC. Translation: CAILGDPPQEQFF.

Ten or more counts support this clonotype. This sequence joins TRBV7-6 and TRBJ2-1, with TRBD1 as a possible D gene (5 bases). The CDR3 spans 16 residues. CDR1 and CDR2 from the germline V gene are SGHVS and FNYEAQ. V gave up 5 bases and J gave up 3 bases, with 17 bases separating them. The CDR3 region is CASSPYSGYGYNEQFF. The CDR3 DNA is TGTGCCAGCAGCCCGTACTCAGGGTACGGCTACAATGAGCAGTTCTTC.

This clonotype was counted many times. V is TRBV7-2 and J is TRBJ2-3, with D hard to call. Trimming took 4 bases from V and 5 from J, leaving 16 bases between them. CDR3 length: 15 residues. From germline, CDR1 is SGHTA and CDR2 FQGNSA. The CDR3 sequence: CASSSGPLRVDTQYF. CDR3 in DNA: TGTGCCAGCAGCTCCGGACCCCTGCGCGTAGATACGCAGTATTTT. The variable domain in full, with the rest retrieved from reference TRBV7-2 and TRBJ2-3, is GAGVSQSPSNKVTEKGKDVELRCDPISGHTALYWYRQSLGQGLEFLIYFQGNSAPDKSGLPSDRFSAERTGGSVSTLTIQRTQQEDSAVYLCASSSGPLRVDTQYFGPGTRLTVL.

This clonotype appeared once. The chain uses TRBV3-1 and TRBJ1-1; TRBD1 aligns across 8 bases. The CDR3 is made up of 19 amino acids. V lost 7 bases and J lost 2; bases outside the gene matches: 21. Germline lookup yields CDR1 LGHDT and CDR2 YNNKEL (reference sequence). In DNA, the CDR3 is TGTGCCAGCACCAACCGGACAGGGAGGGACCTCCCACGAAACACTGAAGCTTTCTTT. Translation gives CASTNRTGRDLPRNTEAFF.

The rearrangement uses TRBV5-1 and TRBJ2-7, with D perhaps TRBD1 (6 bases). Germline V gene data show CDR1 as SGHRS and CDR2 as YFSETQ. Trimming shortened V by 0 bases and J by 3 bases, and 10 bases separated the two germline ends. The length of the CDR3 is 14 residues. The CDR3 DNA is TGCGCCAGCAGCTTGGAGGGCAGGGGCTACGAGCAGTACTTC. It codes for CASSLEGRGYEQYF.

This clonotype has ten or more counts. The CDR3 nucleotides read TGTGCCAGCAGTTTTCGGGACAGGGCGAACTATGGCTACACCTTC. Amino acid sequence: CASSFRDRANYGYTF. The chain couples TRBV12-3 or TRBV12-4 to TRBJ1-2; TRBD1 matches 9 bases. The junction had 4 bases not matched to a gene; V was cut back by 3 bases and J by 2 bases. CDR3 length: 15 amino acids.

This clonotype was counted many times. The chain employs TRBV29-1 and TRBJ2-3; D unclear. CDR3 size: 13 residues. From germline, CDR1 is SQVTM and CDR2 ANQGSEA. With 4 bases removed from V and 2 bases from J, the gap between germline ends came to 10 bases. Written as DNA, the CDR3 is TGCAGCGTTGTTCTTATTGCCACAGATACGCAGTATTTT. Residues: CSVVLIATDTQYF.

CDR3 DNA sequence: TGTGCCAGCACCCCGATACAGGGGGCATCCAATGAGCAGTTCTTC. Translating it yields CASTPIQGASNEQFF. This rearrangement joins TRBV6-1 to TRBJ2-1; 9 bases align to TRBD1. Germline V gene sequence: CDR1 MNHNS, CDR2 SASEGT. After removal of 7 bases from V and 6 bases from J, the junction contained 10 bases not matched to a gene. The CDR3 consists of 15 residues.

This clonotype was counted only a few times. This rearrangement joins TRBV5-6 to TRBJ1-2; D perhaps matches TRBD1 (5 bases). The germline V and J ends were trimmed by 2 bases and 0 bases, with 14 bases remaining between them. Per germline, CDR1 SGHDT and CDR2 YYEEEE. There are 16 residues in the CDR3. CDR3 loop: CASSFLSGGSNYGYTF. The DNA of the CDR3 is TGTGCCAGCAGCTTCCTCTCGGGGGGGTCTAACTATGGCTACACCTTC. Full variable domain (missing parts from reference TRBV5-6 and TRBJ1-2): DAGVTQSPTHLIKTRGQQVTLRCSPKSGHDTVSWYQQALGQGPQFIFQYYEEEERQRGNFPDRFSGHQFPNYSSELNVNALLLGDSALYLCASSFLSGGSNYGYTFGSGTRLTVV.

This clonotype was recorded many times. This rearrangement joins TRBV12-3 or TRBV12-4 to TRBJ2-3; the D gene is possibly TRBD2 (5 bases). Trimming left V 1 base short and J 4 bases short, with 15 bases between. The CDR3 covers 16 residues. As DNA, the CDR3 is TGTGCCAGCAGTTTAGGATATGAAGGAGGATCAGATACGCAGTATTTT. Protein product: CASSLGYEGGSDTQYF.

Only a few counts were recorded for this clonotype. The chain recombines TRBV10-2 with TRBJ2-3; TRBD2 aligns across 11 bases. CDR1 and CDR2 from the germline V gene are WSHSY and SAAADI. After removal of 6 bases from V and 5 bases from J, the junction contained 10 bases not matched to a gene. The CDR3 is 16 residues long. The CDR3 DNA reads TGCGCCAGCAGCCCCCCTAGCGGGGGGTCGGGAGATACGCAGTATTTT. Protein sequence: CASSPPSGGSGDTQYF.

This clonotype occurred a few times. CDR3 amino acids: CASSTTGATEAFF. The CDR3, as DNA: TGCGCCAGCAGCACCACAGGAGCGACTGAAGCTTTCTTT. V gene TRBV5-1 combines with J gene TRBJ1-1, with D tentatively TRBD1 (5 bases). The CDR3 consists of 13 residues. CDR1 is SGHRS, CDR2 YFSETQ, per germline. V was cut by 4 bases and J by 5 bases, with 12 bases left in between.

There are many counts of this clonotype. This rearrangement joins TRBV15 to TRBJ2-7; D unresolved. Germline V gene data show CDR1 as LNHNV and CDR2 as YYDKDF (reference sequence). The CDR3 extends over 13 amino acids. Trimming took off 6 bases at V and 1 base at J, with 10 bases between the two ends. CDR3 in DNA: TGTGCCACCAGGAGCCCGGAGTCCTACGAGCAGTACTTC. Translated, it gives CATRSPESYEQYF.